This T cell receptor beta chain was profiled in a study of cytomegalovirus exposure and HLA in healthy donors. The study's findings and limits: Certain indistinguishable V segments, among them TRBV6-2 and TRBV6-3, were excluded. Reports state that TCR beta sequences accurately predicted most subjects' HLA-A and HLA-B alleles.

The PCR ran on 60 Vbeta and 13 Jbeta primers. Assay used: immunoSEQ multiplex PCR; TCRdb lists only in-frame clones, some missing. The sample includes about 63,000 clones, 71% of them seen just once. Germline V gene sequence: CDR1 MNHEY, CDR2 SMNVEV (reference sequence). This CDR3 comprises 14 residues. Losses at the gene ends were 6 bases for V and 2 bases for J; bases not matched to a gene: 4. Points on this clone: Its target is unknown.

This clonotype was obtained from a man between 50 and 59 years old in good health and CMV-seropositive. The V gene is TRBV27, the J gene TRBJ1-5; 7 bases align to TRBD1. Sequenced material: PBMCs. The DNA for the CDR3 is TGTGCCAGCAGACGAACAGGGGGCAATCAGCCCCAGCATTTT. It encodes CASRRTGGNQPQHF.